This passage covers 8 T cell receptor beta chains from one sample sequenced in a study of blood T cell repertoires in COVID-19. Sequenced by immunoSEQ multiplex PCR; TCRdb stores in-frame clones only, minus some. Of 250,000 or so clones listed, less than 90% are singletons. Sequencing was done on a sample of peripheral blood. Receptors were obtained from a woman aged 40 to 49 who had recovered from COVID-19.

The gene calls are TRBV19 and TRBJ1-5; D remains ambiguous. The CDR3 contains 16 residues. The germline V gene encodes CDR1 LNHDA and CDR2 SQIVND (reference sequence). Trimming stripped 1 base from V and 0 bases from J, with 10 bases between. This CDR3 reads CASSIGRPYSNQPQHF. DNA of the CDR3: TGTGCCAGTAGTATAGGTCGTCCCTATAGCAATCAGCCCCAGCATTTT.

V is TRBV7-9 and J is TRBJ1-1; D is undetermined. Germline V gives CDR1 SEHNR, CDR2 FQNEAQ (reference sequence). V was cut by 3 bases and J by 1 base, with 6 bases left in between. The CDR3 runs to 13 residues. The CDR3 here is CASSLAENTEAFF. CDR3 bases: TGTGCCAGCAGCTTGGCGGAGAACACTGAAGCTTTCTTT.

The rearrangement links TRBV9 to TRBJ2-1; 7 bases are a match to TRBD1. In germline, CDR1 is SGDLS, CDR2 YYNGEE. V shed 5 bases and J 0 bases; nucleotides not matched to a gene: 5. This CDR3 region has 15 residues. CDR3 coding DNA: TGTGCCAGCAGTACGACAGGGTCCTCCTACAATGAGCAGTTCTTC. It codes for CASSTTGSSYNEQFF.

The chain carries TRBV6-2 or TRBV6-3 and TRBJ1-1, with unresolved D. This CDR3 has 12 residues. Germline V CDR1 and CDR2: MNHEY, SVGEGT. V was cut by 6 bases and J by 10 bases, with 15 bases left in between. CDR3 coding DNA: TGTGCCAGCAGCACTATCGGTAGTGGAGCTTTCTTT. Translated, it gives CASSTIGSGAFF.

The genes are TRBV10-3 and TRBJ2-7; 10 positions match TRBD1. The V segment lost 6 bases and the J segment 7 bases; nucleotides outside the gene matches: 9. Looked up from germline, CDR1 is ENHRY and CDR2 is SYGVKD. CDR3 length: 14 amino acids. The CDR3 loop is CAIRPPGQGGEQYF. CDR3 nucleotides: TGTGCCATCAGGCCCCCCGGACAGGGGGGTGAGCAGTACTTC.

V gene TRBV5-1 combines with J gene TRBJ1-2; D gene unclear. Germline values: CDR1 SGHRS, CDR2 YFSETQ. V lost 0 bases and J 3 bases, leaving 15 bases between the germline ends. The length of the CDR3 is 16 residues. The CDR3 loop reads CASSLGKVTEDYGYTF. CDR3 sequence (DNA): TGCGCCAGCAGCTTGGGTAAGGTAACGGAGGACTATGGCTACACCTTC.

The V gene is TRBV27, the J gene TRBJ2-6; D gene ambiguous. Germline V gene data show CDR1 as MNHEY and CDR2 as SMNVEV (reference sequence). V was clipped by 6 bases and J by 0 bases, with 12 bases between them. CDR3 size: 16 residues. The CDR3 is CASSPRVSSGANVLTF. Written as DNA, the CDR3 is TGTGCCAGCAGCCCCCGGGTGAGCTCTGGGGCCAACGTCCTGACTTTC.

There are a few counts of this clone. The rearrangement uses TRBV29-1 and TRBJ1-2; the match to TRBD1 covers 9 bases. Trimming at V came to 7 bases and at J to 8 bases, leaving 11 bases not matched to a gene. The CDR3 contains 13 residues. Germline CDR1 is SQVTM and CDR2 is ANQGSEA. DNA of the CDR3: TGCAGCGCCACCGGGACAGGGTATGGGGGCTACACCTTC. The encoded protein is CSATGTGYGGYTF. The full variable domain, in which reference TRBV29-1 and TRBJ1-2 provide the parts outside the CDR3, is SAVISQKPSRDICQRGTSLTIQCQVDSQVTMMFWYRQQPGQSLTLIATANQGSEATYESGFVIDKFPISRPNLTFSTLTVSNMSPEDSSIYLCSATGTGYGGYTFGSGTRLTVV.